In this sample, the clone carrying this TCR beta chain turned up many times. The entry originates in a study of prognosis after radiotherapy for stage I lung cancer. V lost 5 bases to trimming and J lost 1 base; unmatched junction nucleotides: 7. The CDR3 has 15 amino acids. Germline lookup yields CDR1 SGHVS and CDR2 FQNEAQ. Two rounds of multiplex PCR amplified TCR beta CDR3 from genomic DNA. TRBV and TRBJ genes each had their own specific primers in first-round PCR. TCRdb reanalysed the multiplex PCR reads using MiXCR and keeps one entry per CDR3 protein. The sample lists about 25,000 distinct CDR3 sequences; under 40% were seen once.

This sequence joins TRBV7-8 and TRBJ1-1; 7 bases are a match to TRBD1. This sequence originates from a donor of 50 years or more with non-small cell lung cancer. This material consisted of PBMCs, taken before or after stereotactic body radiation therapy (not recorded which). This CDR3 is CASSARQGTNTEAFF. CDR3 nucleotides: TGTGCCAGCAGCGCCAGACAGGGAACGAACACTGAAGCTTTCTTT.